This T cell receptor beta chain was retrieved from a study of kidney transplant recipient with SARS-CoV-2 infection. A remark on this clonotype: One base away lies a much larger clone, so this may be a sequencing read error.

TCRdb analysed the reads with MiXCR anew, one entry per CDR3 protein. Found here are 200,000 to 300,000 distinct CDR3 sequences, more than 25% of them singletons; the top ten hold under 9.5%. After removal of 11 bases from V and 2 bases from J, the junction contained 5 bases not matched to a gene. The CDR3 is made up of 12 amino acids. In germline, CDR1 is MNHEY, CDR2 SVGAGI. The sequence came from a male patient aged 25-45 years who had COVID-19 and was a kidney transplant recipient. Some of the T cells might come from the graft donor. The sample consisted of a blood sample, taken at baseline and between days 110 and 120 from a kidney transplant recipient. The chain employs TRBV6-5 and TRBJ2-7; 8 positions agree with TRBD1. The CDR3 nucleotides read TGTGCCTCGGACAGGGCCCCCTACGAGCAGTACTTC. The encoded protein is CASDRAPYEQYF.